The rows below give T cell receptor beta chains drawn from one sample of a study of blood T cell repertoires in COVID-19. Using immunoSEQ multiplex PCR, the repertoire was profiled, and TCRdb retains in-frame clones only, with some absent. There are around 150,000 clones in the sample; 75% to 90% occur only once, and approximately 3% lies in the top ten. Sequenced sample: peripheral blood. All receptors come from a human donor with acute or convalescent COVID-19. The donor label of this sample is uncertain. Both conserved end residues are part of each CDR3. The order of the fields is CDR3 protein, V gene, J gene, CDR3 length.

CDR3 protein: CASSQGPGQGFNNSPLHF
V gene: TRBV4-1
J gene: TRBJ1-6
CDR3 length: 18

CDR3 protein: CASSLGLAGIDYEQYF
V gene: TRBV7-2
J gene: TRBJ2-7
CDR3 length: 16

CDR3 protein: CATTQGINTGELFF
V gene: TRBV15
J gene: TRBJ2-2
CDR3 length: 14

CDR3 protein: CASSPGGSGGPQTYNEQFF
V gene: TRBV27
J gene: TRBJ2-1
CDR3 length: 19

CDR3 protein: CASSRGQGGNEQFF
V gene: TRBV5-4
J gene: TRBJ2-1
CDR3 length: 14

CDR3 protein: CASSPRQVFTGELFF
V gene: TRBV14
J gene: TRBJ2-2
CDR3 length: 15

CDR3 protein: CASRSGGKETQYF
V gene: TRBV28
J gene: TRBJ2-5
CDR3 length: 13

CDR3 protein: CASSLGGWGGGGNNEQFF
V gene: TRBV5-1
J gene: TRBJ2-1
CDR3 length: 18

CDR3 protein: CASGGRDEKLFF
V gene: TRBV7-9
J gene: TRBJ1-4
CDR3 length: 12

CDR3 protein: CASSPASGALYNEQFF
V gene: TRBV7-9
J gene: TRBJ2-1
CDR3 length: 16

CDR3 protein: CASSPRMGAGHTQYF
V gene: TRBV11-2
J gene: TRBJ2-3
CDR3 length: 15

CDR3 protein: CASSGPGPHEQYF
V gene: TRBV25-1
J gene: TRBJ2-7
CDR3 length: 13

CDR3 protein: CASSPPGVGQASNNGYTF
V gene: TRBV28
J gene: TRBJ1-2
CDR3 length: 18

CDR3 protein: CASSFTGANSPLHF
V gene: TRBV11-3
J gene: TRBJ1-6
CDR3 length: 14

CDR3 protein: CASSFGVLKNQPQHF
V gene: TRBV28
J gene: TRBJ1-5
CDR3 length: 15

CDR3 protein: CASSKPGQDYNEQFF
V gene: TRBV25-1
J gene: TRBJ2-1
CDR3 length: 15